This T cell receptor beta chain was profiled in a study of CD8 T cells in ankylosing spondylitis. Study-level results: Those disease-linked clones were CD8+; they were also relatively rare in peripheral blood. Earlier literature documents some of the motif variants in reactive arthritis synovial fluid and blood. From matched ankylosing spondylitis synovial fluid, disease-linked clones were reportedly recovered at significantly enriched levels.

This CDR3 comprises 15 residues. The germline CDR1 and CDR2 sequences are SGDLS and YYNGEE. V was clipped by 0 bases and J by 2 bases, with 11 bases between them. Comments on this clonotype: What it recognizes is unknown.

Libraries for TCR beta were made by quantitative 5'-RACE with molecular barcodes. TCRdb analysed the 5' RACE reads with MiXCR anew, one entry per CDR3 protein. The top ten hold 0.61% of the sample, which has some 240,000 distinct CDR3 sequences, roughly 25% seen once. Material: blood, either unsorted or a sorted T cell fraction (not recorded which). The V call is TRBV9, the J call TRBJ2-5; perhaps TRBD2 as D (6 bases). This TCR was sampled from a male donor with ankylosing spondylitis or in good health (not recorded which). The CDR3 loop reads CASSVDPGGQETQYF. As DNA, the CDR3 is TGTGCCAGCAGCGTAGACCCCGGGGGACAAGAGACCCAGTACTTC.